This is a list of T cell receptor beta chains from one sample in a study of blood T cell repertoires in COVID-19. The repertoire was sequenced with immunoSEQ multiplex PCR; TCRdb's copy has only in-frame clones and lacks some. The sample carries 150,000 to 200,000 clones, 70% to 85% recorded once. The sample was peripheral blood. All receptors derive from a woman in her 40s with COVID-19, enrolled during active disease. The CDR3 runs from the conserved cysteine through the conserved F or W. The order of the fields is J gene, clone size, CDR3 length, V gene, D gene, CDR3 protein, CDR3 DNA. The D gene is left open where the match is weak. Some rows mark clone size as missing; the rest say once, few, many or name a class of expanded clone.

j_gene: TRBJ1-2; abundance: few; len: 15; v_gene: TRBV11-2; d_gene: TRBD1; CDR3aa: CASSPAGGLRYGYTF; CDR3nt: TGTGCCAGCAGCCCCGCAGGGGGGCTCCGATATGGCTACACCTTC
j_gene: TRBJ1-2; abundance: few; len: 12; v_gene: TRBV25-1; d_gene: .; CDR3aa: CASSDRGYGYTF; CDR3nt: TGTGCCAGCAGTGACAGGGGCTATGGCTACACCTTC
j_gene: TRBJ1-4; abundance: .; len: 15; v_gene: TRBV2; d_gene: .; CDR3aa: CASSEGGLPNEKLFF; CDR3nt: TGTGCCAGCAGTGAAGGAGGGCTCCCGAATGAAAAACTGTTTTTT
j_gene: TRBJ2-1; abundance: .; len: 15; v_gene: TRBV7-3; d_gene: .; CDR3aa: CASSLNRARGNEQFF; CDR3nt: TGTGCCAGCAGCTTAAACAGGGCTAGAGGGAATGAGCAGTTCTTC
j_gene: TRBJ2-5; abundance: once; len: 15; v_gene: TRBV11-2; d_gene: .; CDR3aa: CASSSNIGAGSTQYF; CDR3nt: TGTGCCAGCAGCTCCAACATTGGGGCCGGGTCGACCCAGTACTTC
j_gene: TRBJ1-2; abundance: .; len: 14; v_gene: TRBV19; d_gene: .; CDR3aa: CASSSPGRNYGYTF; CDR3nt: TGTGCCAGTAGCAGCCCCGGCAGGAACTATGGCTACACCTTC
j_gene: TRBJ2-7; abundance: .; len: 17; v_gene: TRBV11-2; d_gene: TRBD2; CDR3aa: CASSLGRLAGGNHEQYF; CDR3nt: TGTGCCAGCAGCTTAGGTCGACTAGCGGGAGGCAACCACGAGCAGTACTTC
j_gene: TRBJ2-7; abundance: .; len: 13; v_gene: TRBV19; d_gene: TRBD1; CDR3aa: CASSSPGQGEQYF; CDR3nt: TGTGCCAGTAGCTCCCCTGGACAGGGCGAGCAGTACTTC
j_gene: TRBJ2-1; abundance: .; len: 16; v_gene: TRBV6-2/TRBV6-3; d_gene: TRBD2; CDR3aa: CASSYVPSGRLNEQFF; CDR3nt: TGTGCCAGCAGTTACGTTCCTAGCGGGAGATTAAATGAGCAGTTCTTC
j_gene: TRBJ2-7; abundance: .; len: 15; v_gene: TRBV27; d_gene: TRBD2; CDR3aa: CASSSGLAGTSFMYF; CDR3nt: TGTGCCAGCAGTTCGGGACTAGCGGGGACCTCTTTTATGTACTTC
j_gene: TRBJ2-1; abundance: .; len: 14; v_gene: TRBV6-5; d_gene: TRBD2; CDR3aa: CASSYQAGGVDKFF; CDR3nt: TGTGCCAGCAGTTACCAAGCGGGGGGAGTTGATAAGTTCTTC
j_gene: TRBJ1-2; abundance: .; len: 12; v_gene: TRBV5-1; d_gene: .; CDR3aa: CASSLNRYGYTF; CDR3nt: TGCGCCAGCAGCTTGAATCGGTATGGCTACACCTTC
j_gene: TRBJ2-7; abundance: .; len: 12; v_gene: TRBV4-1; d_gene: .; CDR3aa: CASSQGASWQYF; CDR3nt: TGCGCCAGCAGCCAAGGAGCATCATGGCAGTACTTC
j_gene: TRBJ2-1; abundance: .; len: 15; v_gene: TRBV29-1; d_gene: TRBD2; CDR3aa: CSVALAGRRYNEQFF; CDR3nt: TGCAGCGTTGCACTAGCGGGCCGCCGATACAATGAGCAGTTCTTC
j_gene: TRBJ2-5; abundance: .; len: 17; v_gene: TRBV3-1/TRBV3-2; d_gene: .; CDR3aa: CASSQDGLVWTEETQYF; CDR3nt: TGTGCCAGCAGCCAAGATGGGCTCGTTTGGACTGAAGAGACCCAGTACTTC
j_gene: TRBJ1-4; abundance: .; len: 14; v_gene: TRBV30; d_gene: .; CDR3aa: CAWSVGLTNEKLFF; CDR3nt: TGTGCCTGGAGTGTCGGACTCACTAATGAAAAACTGTTTTTT
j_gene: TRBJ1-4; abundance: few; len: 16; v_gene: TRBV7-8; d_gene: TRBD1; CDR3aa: CASSLGPTGVNEKLFF; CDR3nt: TGTGCCAGCAGCTTAGGGCCGACAGGGGTTAATGAAAAACTGTTTTTT
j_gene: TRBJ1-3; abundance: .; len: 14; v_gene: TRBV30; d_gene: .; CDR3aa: CAWSLSRSGNTIYF; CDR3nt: TGTGCCTGGAGCTTATCCCGTTCTGGAAACACCATATATTTT
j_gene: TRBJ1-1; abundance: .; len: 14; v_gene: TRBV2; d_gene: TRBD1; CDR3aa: CASSDRGRVTEAFF; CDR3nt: TGTGCCAGCAGTGATAGGGGGCGTGTGACTGAAGCTTTCTTT
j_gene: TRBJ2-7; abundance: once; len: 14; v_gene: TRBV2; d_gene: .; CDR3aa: CASSELAGSYEQYF; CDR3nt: TGTGCCAGCAGTGAACTCGCAGGGTCCTACGAGCAGTACTTC
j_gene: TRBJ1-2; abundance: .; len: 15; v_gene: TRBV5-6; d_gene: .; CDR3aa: CASSPRGRDYYGYTF; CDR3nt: TGTGCCAGCAGCCCCCGGGGAAGGGACTACTATGGCTACACCTTC
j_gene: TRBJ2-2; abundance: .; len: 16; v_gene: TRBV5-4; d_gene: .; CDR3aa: CASSLVQGPNTGELFF; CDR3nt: TGTGCCAGCAGCTTGGTACAGGGTCCGAACACCGGGGAGCTGTTTTTT
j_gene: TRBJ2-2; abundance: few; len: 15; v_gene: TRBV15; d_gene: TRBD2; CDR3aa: CATSKSGRGTGELFF; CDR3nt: TGTGCCACCAGCAAAAGCGGGAGGGGCACCGGGGAGCTGTTTTTT
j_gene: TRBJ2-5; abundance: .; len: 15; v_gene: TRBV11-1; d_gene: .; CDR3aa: CASRLKGVTAGTQYF; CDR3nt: TGTGCCAGCAGACTAAAGGGGGTCACGGCTGGGACCCAGTACTTC
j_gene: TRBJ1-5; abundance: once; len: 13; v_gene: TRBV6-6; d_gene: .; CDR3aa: CASCEGIRQPQHF; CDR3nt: TGTGCCAGCTGCGAGGGAATTCGGCAGCCCCAGCATTTT
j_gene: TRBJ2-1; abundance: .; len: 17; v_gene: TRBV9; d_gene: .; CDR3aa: CASSVELGAWSYNEQFF; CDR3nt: TGTGCCAGCAGCGTAGAGCTCGGAGCGTGGTCCTACAATGAGCAGTTCTTC
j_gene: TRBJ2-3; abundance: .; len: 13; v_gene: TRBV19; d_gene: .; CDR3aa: CASSIGGTDTQYF; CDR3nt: TGTGCCAGTAGTATAGGAGGCACAGATACGCAGTATTTT
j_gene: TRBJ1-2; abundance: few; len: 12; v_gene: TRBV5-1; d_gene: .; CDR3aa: CASSYEGDGYTF; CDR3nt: TGCGCCAGCAGTTACGAAGGGGATGGCTACACCTTC
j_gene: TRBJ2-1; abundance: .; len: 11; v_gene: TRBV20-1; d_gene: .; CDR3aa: CSASLGNEQFF; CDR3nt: TGCAGTGCTAGTCTCGGGAATGAGCAGTTCTTC
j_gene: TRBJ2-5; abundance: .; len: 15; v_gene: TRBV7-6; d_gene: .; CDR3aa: CASSLVAGYQETQYF; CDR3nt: TGTGCCAGCAGCTTAGTGGCGGGGTACCAAGAGACCCAGTACTTC
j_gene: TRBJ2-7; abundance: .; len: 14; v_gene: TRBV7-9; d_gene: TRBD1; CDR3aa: CASSLGQGIYEQYF; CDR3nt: TGTGCCAGCAGCCTGGGACAGGGGATCTACGAGCAGTACTTC
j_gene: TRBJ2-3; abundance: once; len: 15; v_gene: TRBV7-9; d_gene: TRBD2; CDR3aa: CASRYGLAGTDTQYF; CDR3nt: TGTGCCAGCAGATACGGACTAGCGGGCACAGATACGCAGTATTTT
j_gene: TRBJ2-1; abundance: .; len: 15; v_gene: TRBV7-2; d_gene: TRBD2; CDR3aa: CASSPGTSGSAEQFF; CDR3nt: TGTGCCAGCAGCCCCGGGACTAGCGGGAGCGCTGAGCAGTTCTTC
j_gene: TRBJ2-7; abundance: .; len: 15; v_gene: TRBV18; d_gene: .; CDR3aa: CASSPGQGVHYEQYF; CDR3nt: TGTGCCAGCTCACCGGGTCAAGGAGTTCACTACGAGCAGTACTTC
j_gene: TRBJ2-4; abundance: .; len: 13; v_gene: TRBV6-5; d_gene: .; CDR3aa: CASSYSQGYVSYF; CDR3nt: TGTGCCAGCAGTTACTCCCAGGGTTACGTATCGTACTTC
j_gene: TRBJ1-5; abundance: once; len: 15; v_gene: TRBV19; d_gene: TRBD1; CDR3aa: CASSGEDRGSQPQHF; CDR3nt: TGTGCCAGTAGTGGGGAAGACAGGGGATCTCAGCCCCAGCATTTT
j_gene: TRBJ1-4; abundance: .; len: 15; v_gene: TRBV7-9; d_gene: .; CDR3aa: CASSLNRGMEEKLFF; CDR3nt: TGTGCCAGCAGCTTAAATAGGGGCATGGAAGAAAAACTGTTTTTT
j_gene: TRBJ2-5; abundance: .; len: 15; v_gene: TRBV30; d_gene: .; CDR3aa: CAWITPTGKQETQYF; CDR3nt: TGTGCCTGGATAACCCCTACAGGGAAGCAAGAGACCCAGTACTTC
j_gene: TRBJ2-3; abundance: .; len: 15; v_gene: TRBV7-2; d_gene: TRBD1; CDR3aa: CASSSGTGVTDTQYF; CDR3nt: TGTGCCAGCAGCTCCGGGACAGGGGTTACAGATACGCAGTATTTT
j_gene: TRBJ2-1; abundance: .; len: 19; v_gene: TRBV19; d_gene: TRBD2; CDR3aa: CASSIGGLAGAKIVYEQFF; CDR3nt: TGTGCCAGTAGTATAGGCGGACTAGCGGGCGCAAAGATCGTCTATGAGCAGTTCTTC
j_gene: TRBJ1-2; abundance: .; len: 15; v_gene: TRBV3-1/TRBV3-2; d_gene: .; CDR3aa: CASSQDREPQYGYTF; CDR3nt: TGTGCCAGCAGCCAAGATCGGGAGCCCCAATATGGCTACACCTTC
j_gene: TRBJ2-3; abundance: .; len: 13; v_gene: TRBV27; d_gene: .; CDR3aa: CASSGHSTDTQYF; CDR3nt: TGTGCCAGTTCGGGACATAGCACAGATACGCAGTATTTT
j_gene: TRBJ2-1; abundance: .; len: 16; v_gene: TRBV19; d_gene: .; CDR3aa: CASSRPPGLFHNEQFF; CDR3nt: TGTGCCAGTAGTAGACCTCCGGGACTCTTTCACAATGAGCAGTTCTTC
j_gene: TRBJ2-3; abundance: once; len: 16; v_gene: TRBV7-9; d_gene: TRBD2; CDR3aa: CASSFSGSLGTDTQYF; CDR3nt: TGTGCCAGCAGCTTCAGCGGGAGTTTGGGCACAGATACGCAGTATTTT
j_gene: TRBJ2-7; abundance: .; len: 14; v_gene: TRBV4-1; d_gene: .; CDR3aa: CASSFRDTTYEQYF; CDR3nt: TGCGCCAGCAGTTTCCGGGACACCACCTACGAGCAGTACTTC
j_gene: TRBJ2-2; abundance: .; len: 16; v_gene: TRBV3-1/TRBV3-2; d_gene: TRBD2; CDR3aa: CASRTSGRANTGELFF; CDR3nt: TGTGCCAGCAGGACAAGCGGGAGGGCGAACACCGGGGAGCTGTTTTTT
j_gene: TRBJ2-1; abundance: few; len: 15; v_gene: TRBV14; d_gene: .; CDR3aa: CASSLWRGPMNEQFF; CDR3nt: TGTGCCAGCAGCCTCTGGCGGGGGCCGATGAATGAGCAGTTCTTC
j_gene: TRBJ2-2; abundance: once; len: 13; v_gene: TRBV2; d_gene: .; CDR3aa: CASSFSSPGELFF; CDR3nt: TGTGCCAGCAGTTTCTCTAGTCCCGGGGAGCTGTTTTTT
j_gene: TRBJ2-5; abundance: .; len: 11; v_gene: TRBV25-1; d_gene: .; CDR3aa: CASSVKETQYF; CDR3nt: TGTGCCAGCAGTGTAAAAGAGACCCAGTACTTC
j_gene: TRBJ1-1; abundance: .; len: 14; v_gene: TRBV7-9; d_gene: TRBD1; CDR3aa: CASSFRDRGTEAFF; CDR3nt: TGTGCCAGCAGCTTTCGGGACAGGGGCACTGAAGCTTTCTTT
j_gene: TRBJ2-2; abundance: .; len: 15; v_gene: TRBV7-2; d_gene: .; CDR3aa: CASSLSGGKGGELFF; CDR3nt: TGTGCCAGCAGCTTAAGTGGGGGCAAGGGCGGGGAGCTGTTTTTT
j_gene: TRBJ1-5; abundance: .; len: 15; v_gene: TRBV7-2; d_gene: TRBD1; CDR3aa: CASSQQGAGNQPQHF; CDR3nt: TGTGCCAGCAGCCAACAGGGGGCCGGAAATCAGCCCCAGCATTTT
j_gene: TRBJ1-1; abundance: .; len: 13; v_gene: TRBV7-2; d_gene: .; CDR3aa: CASSLGSVTEAFF; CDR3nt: TGTGCCAGCAGCTTAGGCTCGGTCACTGAAGCTTTCTTT
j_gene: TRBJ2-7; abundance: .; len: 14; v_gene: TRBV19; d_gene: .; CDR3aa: CASSIRGQGYEQYF; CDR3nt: TGTGCCAGTAGTATAAGGGGACAAGGCTACGAGCAGTACTTC